Following are 21 T cell receptor beta chains from one sample sequenced in a study of blood T cell repertoires in COVID-19. Profiled with immunoSEQ multiplex PCR; TCRdb holds only in-frame clones, not every one. The sample consists of some 250,000 clones, around three quarters of them appearing once. The sequenced material came from peripheral blood. The receptors derive from an elderly woman with acute or convalescent COVID-19.

CDR3 bases: TGTGCCAGCAGCACCGTATTACCCGGAGATGGAAACACCATATATTTT. Translating gives CASSTVLPGDGNTIYF. The chain links TRBV7-9 to TRBJ1-3; D ambiguous. V lost 5 bases and J 3 bases, leaving 17 bases between the germline ends. The CDR3 has 16 residues. Germline CDR1 reads SEHNR; CDR2 reads FQNEAQ (reference sequence).

V usage is TRBV9 and J usage is TRBJ1-4; TRBD1 is a possible D gene (5 bases). There are 14 residues in the CDR3. V lost 2 bases and J lost 8, with 13 bases in between. Germline values: CDR1 SGDLS, CDR2 YYNGEE. The CDR3 DNA reads as TGTGCCAGCAGCGTTAGTGGTCAGGGAGAAAAACTGTTTTTT. The encoded protein is CASSVSGQGEKLFF.

V gene TRBV12-5 combines with J gene TRBJ1-4; D might be TRBD1 (6 bases). V lost 0 bases and J lost 10, with 15 bases in between. CDR3 size: 15 residues. From germline, CDR1 is LGHNT and CDR2 FRNRAP. Here the CDR3 reads CASGLVLGETGKLFF. As DNA, the CDR3 is TGTGCTAGTGGTTTGGTACTCGGGGAGACAGGAAAACTGTTTTTT.

This clone was picked up one time. The CDR3 spells CASSIGTSGSQVPQYF. The CDR3 DNA reads as TGTGCCAGTAGTATAGGAACTAGCGGGTCCCAGGTGCCCCAGTACTTC. The V call is TRBV19, the J call TRBJ2-5, with 9 bases lining up with TRBD2. This CDR3 comprises 16 residues. Losses at the gene ends were 1 base for V and 9 bases for J; bases not matched to a gene: 12. Germline loops: CDR1 LNHDA, CDR2 SQIVND (reference sequence).

J is TRBJ2-7 and V is TRBV2; D unresolved. Germline values: CDR1 SNHLY, CDR2 FYNNEI. The germline V and J ends were trimmed by 4 bases and 8 bases, with 12 bases remaining between them. The CDR3 covers 12 residues. CDR3 in amino acids: CASSADSTKQYF. As DNA, the CDR3 is TGTGCCAGCAGTGCGGATTCTACTAAGCAGTACTTC.

The rearrangement uses TRBV10-1 and TRBJ2-3; 9 bases are shared with TRBD2. This CDR3 has 15 residues. The V and J ends lost 3 bases and 4 bases, in that order; junction bases with no gene match: 5. Germline V gene data show CDR1 as WNHNN and CDR2 as SYGVQD (reference sequence). DNA for the CDR3: TGCGCCAGCAGTGAAGCGGGACTAGCATCAGATACGCAGTATTTT. Its translation: CASSEAGLASDTQYF.

The rearrangement links TRBV11-1 to TRBJ2-3; 9 bases are shared with TRBD1. Germline V gene data show CDR1 as SGHAT and CDR2 as FQDESV (reference sequence). V dropped 6 bases and J dropped 1; count of bases not matched to a gene: 5. The CDR3 has 15 amino acids. The CDR3 spells CASSSGQGRTDTQYF. The CDR3 DNA follows: TGTGCCAGCAGTTCTGGACAGGGGCGCACAGATACGCAGTATTTT.

The chain joins TRBV5-1 to TRBJ1-1; D gene uncertain. Germline V lookup: CDR1 SGHRS, CDR2 YFSETQ. The CDR3 has 13 residues. The V end lost 0 bases, the J end lost 3 bases, and 6 bases lay between the germline ends. CDR3 bases: TGCGCCAGCAGCTTGGTGGCGGACACTGAAGCTTTCTTT. Translated: CASSLVADTEAFF.

The table lists this clone with a count of one. This chain links TRBV6-5 with TRBJ2-3, with D tentatively TRBD1 (6 bases). Germline assignment: CDR1 MNHEY and CDR2 SVGAGI. CDR3 length: 16 amino acids. V was clipped by 0 bases and J by 5 bases, with 15 bases between them. The CDR3 coding sequence is TGTGCCAGCAGTTACTCGATCACTACCAGGGGAGATACGCAGTATTTT. It translates to CASSYSITTRGDTQYF.

In this sample, this clone turned up a few times. V usage is TRBV5-4 and J usage is TRBJ2-3; a weak D match, TRBD2 (5 bases). This CDR3 region has 14 residues. Per germline, CDR1 SGHNT and CDR2 YYREEE (reference sequence). Trimming shortened V by 3 bases and J by 5 bases, and 13 bases separated the two germline ends. CDR3: CASSSMTREDTQYF. CDR3 sequence (DNA): TGTGCCAGCAGCTCCATGACCCGGGAAGATACGCAGTATTTT. Full variable domain (outside the CDR3, taken from reference TRBV5-4 and TRBJ2-3): ETGVTQSPTHLIKTRGQQVTLRCSSQSGHNTVSWYQQALGQGPQFIFQYYREEENGRGNFPPRFSGLQFPNYSSELNVNALELDDSALYLCASSSMTREDTQYFGPGTRLTVL.

The J gene is TRBJ1-1, the V gene TRBV6-1; D call uncertain. CDR3 length equals 12 residues. Germline loops: CDR1 MNHNS, CDR2 SASEGT. V was shortened by 2 bases and J by 4 bases, with 5 bases between the two germline ends. This chain's CDR3 is CASSEYPTEAFF. Written as DNA, the CDR3 is TGTGCCAGCAGTGAATATCCCACTGAAGCTTTCTTT.

There are a few counts of this clone. The CDR3 sequence is CASSEYGLFDEQFF. CDR3 DNA: TGTGCCAGCAGTGAATACGGACTATTCGATGAGCAGTTCTTC. V and J are TRBV25-1 and TRBJ2-1; D might be TRBD2 (6 bases). The CDR3 is 14 amino acids. The V gene lost 0 bases and the J gene lost 8 bases, with 11 bases spanning the gap. Germline values: CDR1 MGHDK, CDR2 SYGVNS.

This clone was counted a single time. This chain links TRBV3-1 (or the pseudogene TRBV3-2) with TRBJ1-1, with TRBD1 as a possible D gene (6 bases). Trimming took 4 bases from V and 0 from J, leaving 12 bases between them. The length of the CDR3 is 15 residues. The germline V gene encodes CDR1 LGHDT and CDR2 YNNKEL (reference sequence). The CDR3 reads CASSRATGLNTEAFF. In DNA, the CDR3 is TGTGCCAGCAGCCGGGCAACAGGGTTGAACACTGAAGCTTTCTTT.

The chain carries TRBV6-5 and TRBJ1-3, with D unresolved. In germline, CDR1 is MNHEY, CDR2 SVGAGI. The V and J ends lost 6 bases and 1 base respectively, with 10 bases between them. The CDR3 totals 14 residues. CDR3 protein: CASRRHLSGNTIYF. The CDR3 DNA reads as TGTGCCAGCAGGCGACACCTATCTGGAAACACCATATATTTT.

This sequence joins TRBV12-3 or TRBV12-4 and TRBJ1-1; 9 bases agree with TRBD1. The CDR3 totals 11 residues. V dropped 5 bases and J dropped 10; count of bases not matched to a gene: 2. CDR3 DNA: TGTGCCAGCAGTCGACAGGGGGGAGCTTTCTTT. As protein: CASSRQGGAFF.

The chain uses TRBV12-2 and TRBJ1-2; the listed D gene, TRBD1, was not tested against the DNA. TRBV12-2 constitutes a pseudogene. This CDR3 is built from 16 residues. The CDR3 reads CASRLVWGPAAYGYTF. The DNA of the CDR3 is TGTGCAAGTCGCTTAGTCTGGGGGCCCGCTGCTTATGGCTACACCTTC.

The V and J genes are TRBV2 and TRBJ1-1; possibly TRBD1 for D (6 bases). The length of the CDR3 is 15 residues. Deletions cut 4 bases from V and 8 bases from J, with 20 bases between. The germline CDR1 and CDR2 sequences are SNHLY and FYNNEI. The CDR3 spells CASSGALNREAEAFF. CDR3 in DNA: TGTGCCAGCAGTGGGGCTTTAAACAGGGAAGCCGAAGCTTTCTTT.

In this sample, this clone turned up once. V and J are TRBV18 and TRBJ2-7; D possibly corresponds to TRBD2 (5 bases). CDR1 and CDR2 from the germline V gene are KGHSH and LQKENI. With 5 bases removed from V and 2 bases from J, the gap between germline ends came to 10 bases. This CDR3 is built from 13 residues. CDR3 protein: CASSMVGAYEQYF. CDR3 sequence (DNA): TGTGCCAGCTCAATGGTCGGGGCCTACGAGCAGTACTTC.

This clone appeared many times. This chain joins TRBV18 and TRBJ2-5; 8 nucleotides align to TRBD2. Trimming at V came to 1 base and at J to 4 bases, leaving 8 bases not matched to a gene. Germline-derived CDR1 and CDR2 are KGHSH and LQKENI. The CDR3 spans 16 residues. The DNA of the CDR3 is TGTGCCAGCTCACCACAAAAAGGGCTAGCGGGAGAGACCCAGTACTTC. This gives the protein CASSPQKGLAGETQYF.

V is TRBV27 and J is TRBJ2-7; 9 nucleotides align to TRBD1. The CDR3 has 15 amino acids. V lost 6 bases and J lost 4; bases outside the gene matches: 10. Per germline, CDR1 MNHEY and CDR2 SMNVEV (reference sequence). CDR3 residues: CASRGGTGKFYEQYF. For the CDR3, the DNA is TGTGCCAGCAGGGGCGGGACAGGGAAGTTTTACGAGCAGTACTTC.

The chain carries TRBV27 and TRBJ2-1; 7 nucleotides line up with TRBD2. CDR3 size: 15 residues. Germline CDR1 MNHEY, CDR2 SMNVEV (reference sequence). V shed 3 bases and J 0 bases; nucleotides not matched to a gene: 2. CDR3 in DNA: TGTGCCAGCAGTTTCGGGGGGAGCTCCTACAATGAGCAGTTCTTC. Translated, it gives CASSFGGSSYNEQFF.